This TCR beta chain was profiled in a study of CD8 T cells in Susac syndrome. General study results and limits: Clonal expansion was not seen in any Susac syndrome CD4+ T cell repertoire.

The CDR3 loop spans 13 amino acids. With 1 base removed from V and 7 bases from J, the gap between germline ends came to 7 bases. Germline CDR1 is SGHDN and CDR2 is FVKESK. As for this clonotype: The antigen remains undetermined.

The diagnostic criteria for definite or probable disease, as recently defined, were met by the patients with Susac syndrome. With random hexamers, reverse transcription was performed on about 0.5 to 1 ug of RNA. By means of immunoSEQ multiplex PCR, TCR beta CDR3 spanning 54 Vbeta and 13 Jbeta underwent amplification. TCRdb re-derived calls from the immunoSEQ multiplex PCR reads in MiXCR, one entry per CDR3 protein. The table includes around 130,000 distinct CDR3 sequences, over 90% detected once. The sequenced sample consisted of CD4+ T cells from PBMCs. The TCR sequence derives from a human donor with Susac syndrome. The chain carries TRBV14 and TRBJ2-2; D unresolved. The CDR3 bases are TGTGCCAGCAGCCAAGGGCCCGGCGGGGAGCTGTTTTTT. The encoded protein is CASSQGPGGELFF.